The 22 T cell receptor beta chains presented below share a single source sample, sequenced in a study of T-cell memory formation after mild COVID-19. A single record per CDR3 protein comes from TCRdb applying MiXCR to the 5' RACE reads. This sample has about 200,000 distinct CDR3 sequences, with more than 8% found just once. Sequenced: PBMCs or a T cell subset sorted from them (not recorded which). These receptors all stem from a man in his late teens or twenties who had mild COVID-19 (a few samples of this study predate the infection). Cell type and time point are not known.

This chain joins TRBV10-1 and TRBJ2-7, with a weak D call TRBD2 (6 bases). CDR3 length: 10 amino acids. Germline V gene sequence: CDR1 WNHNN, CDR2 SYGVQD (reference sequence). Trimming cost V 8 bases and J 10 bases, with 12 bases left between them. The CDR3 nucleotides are TGCGCCAGCGTGGAGGGTTCACAGTACGTC. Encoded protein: CASVEGSQYV.

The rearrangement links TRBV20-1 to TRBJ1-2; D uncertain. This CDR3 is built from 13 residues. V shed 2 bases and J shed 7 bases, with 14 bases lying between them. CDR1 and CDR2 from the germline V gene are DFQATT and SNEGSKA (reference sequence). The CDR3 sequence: CSARPVPTGGYTF. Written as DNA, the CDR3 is TGCAGTGCTAGACCCGTTCCGACTGGTGGCTACACCTTC.

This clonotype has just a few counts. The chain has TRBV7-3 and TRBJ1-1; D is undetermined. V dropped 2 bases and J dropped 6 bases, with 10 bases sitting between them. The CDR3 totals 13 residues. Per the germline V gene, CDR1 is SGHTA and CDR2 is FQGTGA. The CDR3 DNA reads TGTGCCAGCAGCTTAGAAGGTATTGCTGAAGCTTTCTTT. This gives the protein CASSLEGIAEAFF. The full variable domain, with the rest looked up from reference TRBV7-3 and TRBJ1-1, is GAGVSQTPSNKVTEKGKYVELRCDPISGHTALYWYRQSLGQGPEFLIYFQGTGAADDSGLPNDRFFAVRPEGSVSTLKIQRTERGDSAVYLCASSLEGIAEAFFGQGTRLTVV.

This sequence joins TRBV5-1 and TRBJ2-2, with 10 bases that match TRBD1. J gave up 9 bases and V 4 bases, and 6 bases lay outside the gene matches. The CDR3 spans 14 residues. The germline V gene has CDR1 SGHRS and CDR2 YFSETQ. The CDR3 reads CASSATGGHRELFF. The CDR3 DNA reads TGCGCCAGCAGCGCGACAGGGGGCCACCGGGAGCTGTTTTTT. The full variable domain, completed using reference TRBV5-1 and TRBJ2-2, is KAGVTQTPRYLIKTRGQQVTLSCSPISGHRSVSWYQQTPGQGLQFLFEYFSETQRNKGNFPGRFSGRQFSNSRSEMNVSTLELGDSALYLCASSATGGHRELFFGEGSRLTVL.

The CDR3 reads CASSLAHRGGPDTQYF. The CDR3 DNA sequence: TGTGCCAGCAGCTTAGCCCACCGGGGGGGCCCCGATACGCAGTATTTT. V usage is TRBV7-2 and J usage is TRBJ2-3; 8 bases match TRBD2. Germline lookup yields CDR1 SGHTA and CDR2 FQGNSA. The length of the CDR3 is 16 residues. V was clipped by 0 bases and J by 6 bases; unmatched bases: 8.

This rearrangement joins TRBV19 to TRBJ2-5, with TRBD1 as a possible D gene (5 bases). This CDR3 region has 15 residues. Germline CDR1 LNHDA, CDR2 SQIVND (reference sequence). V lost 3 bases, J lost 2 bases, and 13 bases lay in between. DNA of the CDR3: TGTGCCAGTAGTATTGGACATGGACAACAAGAGACCCAGTACTTC. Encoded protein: CASSIGHGQQETQYF.

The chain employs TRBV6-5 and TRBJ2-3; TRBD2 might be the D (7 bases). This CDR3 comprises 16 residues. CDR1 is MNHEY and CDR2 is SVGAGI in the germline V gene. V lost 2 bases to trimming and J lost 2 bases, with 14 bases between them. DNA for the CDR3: TGTGCCAGCAGTTACGTGGCGGGGGCTTCCACAGATACGCAGTATTTT. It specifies CASSYVAGASTDTQYF.

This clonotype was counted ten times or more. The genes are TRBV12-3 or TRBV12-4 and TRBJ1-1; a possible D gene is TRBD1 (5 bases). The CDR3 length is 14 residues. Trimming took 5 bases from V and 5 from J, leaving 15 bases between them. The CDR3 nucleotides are TGTGCCAGCAGTCGGGACGTCGGGATGACTGAAGCTTTCTTT. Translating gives CASSRDVGMTEAFF.

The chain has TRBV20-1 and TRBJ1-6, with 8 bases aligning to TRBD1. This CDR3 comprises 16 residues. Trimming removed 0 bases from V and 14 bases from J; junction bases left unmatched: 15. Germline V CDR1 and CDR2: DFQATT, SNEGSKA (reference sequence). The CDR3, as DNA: TGCAGTGCTAGAGATAGACTGAAGGACAGGGTGAAGGCCCTCCACTTT. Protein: CSARDRLKDRVKALHF.

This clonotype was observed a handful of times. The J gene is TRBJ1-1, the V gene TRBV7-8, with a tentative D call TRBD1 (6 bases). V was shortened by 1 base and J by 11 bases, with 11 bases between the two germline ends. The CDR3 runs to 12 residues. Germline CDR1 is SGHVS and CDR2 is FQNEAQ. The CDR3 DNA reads TGTGCCAGCAGCTTAGTTCGGGGGGCGGCTTTCTTT. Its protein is CASSLVRGAAFF.

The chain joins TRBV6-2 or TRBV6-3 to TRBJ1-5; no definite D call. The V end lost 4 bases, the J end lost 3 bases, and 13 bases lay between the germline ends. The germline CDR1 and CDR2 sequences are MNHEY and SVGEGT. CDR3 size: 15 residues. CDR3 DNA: TGTGCCAGCAGTTTCCCGGCGGGCCCCAATCAGCCCCAGCATTTT. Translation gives CASSFPAGPNQPQHF.

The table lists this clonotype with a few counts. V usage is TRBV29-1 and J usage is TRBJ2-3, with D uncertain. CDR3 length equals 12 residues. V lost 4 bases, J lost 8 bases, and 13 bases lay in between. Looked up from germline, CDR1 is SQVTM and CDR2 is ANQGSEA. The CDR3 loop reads CSVVGPVGTQYF. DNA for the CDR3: TGCAGCGTTGTGGGCCCGGTGGGTACGCAGTATTTT.

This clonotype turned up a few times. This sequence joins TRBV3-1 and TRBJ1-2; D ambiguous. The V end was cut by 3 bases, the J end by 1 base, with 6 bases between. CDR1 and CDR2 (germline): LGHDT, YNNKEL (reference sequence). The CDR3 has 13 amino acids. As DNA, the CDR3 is TGTGCCAGCAGCCACATCGATAACTATGGCTACACCTTC. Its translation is CASSHIDNYGYTF.

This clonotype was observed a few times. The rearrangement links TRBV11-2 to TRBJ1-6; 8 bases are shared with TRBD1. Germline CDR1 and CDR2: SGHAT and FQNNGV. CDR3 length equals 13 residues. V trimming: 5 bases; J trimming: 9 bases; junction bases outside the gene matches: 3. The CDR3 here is CASSHDRGSPLHF. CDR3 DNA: TGTGCCAGCAGCCACGACAGGGGTTCACCCCTCCACTTT.

The CDR3 here is CASRTGPNTEAFF. In nucleotides, the CDR3 is TGTGCCAGCAGGACAGGGCCCAACACTGAAGCTTTCTTT. V is TRBV2 and J is TRBJ1-1; 7 bases agree with TRBD1. V gave up 6 bases and J gave up 2 bases; unmatched junction bases: 3. CDR3 length: 13 amino acids. Germline CDR1 SNHLY, CDR2 FYNNEI.

CDR3 amino acids: CAISEGQPSQETQYF. For the CDR3, the DNA is TGTGCCATCAGTGAGGGTCAACCAAGCCAAGAGACCCAGTACTTC. The rearrangement uses TRBV10-3 and TRBJ2-5; D unclear. CDR1 ENHRY and CDR2 SYGVKD come from the germline V gene. The germline V and J ends were trimmed by 2 bases and 1 base, with 11 bases remaining between them. The CDR3 sequence is 15 residues long.

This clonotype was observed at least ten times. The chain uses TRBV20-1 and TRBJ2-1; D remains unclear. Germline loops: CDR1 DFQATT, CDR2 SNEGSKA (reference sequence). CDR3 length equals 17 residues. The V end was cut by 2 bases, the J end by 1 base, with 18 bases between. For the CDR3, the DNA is TGCAGTGCTAGACCGGGTCTCCCCCTGGGTTCCTACAATGAGCAGTTCTTC. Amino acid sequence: CSARPGLPLGSYNEQFF.

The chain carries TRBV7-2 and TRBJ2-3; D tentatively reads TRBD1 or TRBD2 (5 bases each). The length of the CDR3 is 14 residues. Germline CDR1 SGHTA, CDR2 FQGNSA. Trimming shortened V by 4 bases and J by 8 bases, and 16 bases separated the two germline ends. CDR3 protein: CASSSGPTGGTQYF. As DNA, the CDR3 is TGTGCCAGCAGCTCGGGGCCCACCGGCGGTACGCAGTATTTT. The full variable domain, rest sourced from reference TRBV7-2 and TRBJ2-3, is GAGVSQSPSNKVTEKGKDVELRCDPISGHTALYWYRQSLGQGLEFLIYFQGNSAPDKSGLPSDRFSAERTGGSVSTLTIQRTQQEDSAVYLCASSSGPTGGTQYFGPGTRLTVL.

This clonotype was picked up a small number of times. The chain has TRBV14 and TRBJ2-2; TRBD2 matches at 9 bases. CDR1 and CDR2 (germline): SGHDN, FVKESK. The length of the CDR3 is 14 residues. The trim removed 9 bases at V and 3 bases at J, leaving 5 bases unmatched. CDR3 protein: CASTAGGDTGELFF. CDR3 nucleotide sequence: TGTGCCAGTACTGCGGGGGGGGACACCGGGGAGCTGTTTTTT. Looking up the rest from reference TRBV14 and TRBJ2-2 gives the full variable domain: EAGVTQFPSHSVIEKGQTVTLRCDPISGHDNLYWYRRVMGKEIKFLLHFVKESKQDESGMPNNRFLAERTGGTYSTLKVQPAELEDSGVYFCASTAGGDTGELFFGEGSRLTVL.

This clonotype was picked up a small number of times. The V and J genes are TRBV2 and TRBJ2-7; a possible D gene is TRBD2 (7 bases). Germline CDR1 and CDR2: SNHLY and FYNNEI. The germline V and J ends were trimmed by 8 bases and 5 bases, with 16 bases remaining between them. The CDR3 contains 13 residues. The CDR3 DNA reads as TGTGCCAGCCGATGGCGGGGGCAAAACGAGCAGTACGTC. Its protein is CASRWRGQNEQYV.

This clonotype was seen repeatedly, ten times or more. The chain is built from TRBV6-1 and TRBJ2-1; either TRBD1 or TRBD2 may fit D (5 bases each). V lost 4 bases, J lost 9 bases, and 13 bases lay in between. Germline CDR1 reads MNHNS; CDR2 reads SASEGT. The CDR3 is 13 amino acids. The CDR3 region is CASSALGEGEQFF. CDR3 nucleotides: TGTGCCAGCAGTGCTTTGGGGGAAGGTGAGCAGTTCTTC.

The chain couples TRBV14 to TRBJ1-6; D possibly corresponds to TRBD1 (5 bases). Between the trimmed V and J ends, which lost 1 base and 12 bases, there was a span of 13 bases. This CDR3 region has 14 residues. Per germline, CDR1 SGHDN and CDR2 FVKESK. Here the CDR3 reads CASSQGTWDLPLHF. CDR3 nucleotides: TGTGCCAGCAGCCAAGGGACCTGGGACTTACCCCTCCACTTT.